This entry lists 15 T cell receptor beta chains sequenced from one sample in a study of blood T cell repertoires in COVID-19. Sequencing was performed with immunoSEQ multiplex PCR; in TCRdb, only in-frame clones are kept and a portion is missing. The sample records about 300,000 clones, nearly 90% being singletons. The specimen sequenced was peripheral blood. These receptors came from a woman under 40 with COVID-19, enrolled during active disease.

V usage is TRBV7-9 and J usage is TRBJ1-5; D is unresolved. V was pared by 1 base and J by 4 bases, with 14 bases between. From germline, CDR1 is SEHNR and CDR2 FQNEAQ (reference sequence). CDR3 length equals 16 residues. CDR3 sequence reads: CASSLGSGFSNQPQHF. DNA for the CDR3: TGTGCCAGCAGCTTAGGATCGGGTTTCTCAAATCAGCCCCAGCATTTT. Full variable domain (outside the CDR3, taken from reference TRBV7-9 and TRBJ1-5): DTGVSQNPRHKITKRGQNVTFRCDPISEHNRLYWYRQTLGQGPEFLTYFQNEAQLEKSRLLSDRFSAERPKGSFSTLEIQRTEQGDSAMYLCASSLGSGFSNQPQHFGDGTRLSIL.

This rearrangement joins TRBV27 to TRBJ1-6, with 8 nucleotides matching TRBD1. Germline CDR1 is MNHEY and CDR2 is SMNVEV (reference sequence). V lost 7 bases, J lost 9 bases, and 5 bases stayed unmatched. The CDR3 covers 13 residues. The CDR3 nucleotides read TGTGCCAGCACCACAGGGGGTGGTTCACCCCTCCACTTT. This codes for CASTTGGGSPLHF.

The genes are TRBV20-1 and TRBJ2-3, with D possibly matching TRBD2 (5 bases). Germline V CDR1 and CDR2: DFQATT, SNEGSKA (reference sequence). Trimming shortened V by 6 bases and J by 2 bases, and 6 bases separated the two germline ends. The CDR3 is made up of 11 amino acids. CDR3 residues: CSAGATDTQYF. As DNA, the CDR3 is TGCAGTGCGGGAGCCACAGATACGCAGTATTTT.

The genes are TRBV28 and TRBJ2-5; D remains unclear. Germline V CDR1 and CDR2: MDHEN, SYDVKM. The ends were cut back, 2 bases at V and 5 bases at J, with 9 bases in the middle. The CDR3 runs to 13 residues. CDR3 DNA: TGTGCCAGCAGTTTAACGGTTCCGGAGACCCAGTACTTC. Translation: CASSLTVPETQYF.

This chain uses TRBV2 with TRBJ2-1, with 11 bases fitting TRBD2. V lost 6 bases to trimming and J lost 8 bases; unmatched junction nucleotides: 6. Germline lookup yields CDR1 SNHLY and CDR2 FYNNEI. There are 14 residues in the CDR3. CDR3 nucleotides: TGTGCCAGCAGACTAGCGGGGGTCGAGGATGAGCAGTTCTTC. The encoded protein is CASRLAGVEDEQFF.

The chain carries TRBV5-6 and TRBJ1-2; tentatively, D is TRBD1 (5 bases). The V gene lost 1 base and the J gene lost 4 bases, with 20 bases spanning the gap. Germline lookup yields CDR1 SGHDT and CDR2 YYEEEE. The CDR3 extends over 17 amino acids. This chain's CDR3 is CASSLSVGGKEPYGYTF. The CDR3 DNA sequence: TGTGCCAGCAGCTTGTCGGTGGGGGGAAAGGAACCCTATGGCTACACCTTC.

The V and J genes are TRBV18 and TRBJ1-6; D not certain. V was shortened by 3 bases and J by 7 bases, with 7 bases between the two germline ends. This CDR3 has 13 amino acids. Germline assignment: CDR1 KGHSH and CDR2 LQKENI. The CDR3, as DNA: TGTGCCAGCTCACCTACAGAGAATTCACCCCTCCACTTT. This sequence encodes CASSPTENSPLHF.

The V gene is TRBV6-5, the J gene TRBJ1-2, with D unresolved. There are 13 residues in the CDR3. Trimming took off 5 bases at V and 3 bases at J, with 10 bases between the two ends. Looked up from germline, CDR1 is MNHEY and CDR2 is SVGAGI. CDR3 sequence (DNA): TGTGCCAGCAGTCGGTTGGCGGACTATGGCTACACCTTC. It translates to CASSRLADYGYTF.

V usage is TRBV27 and J usage is TRBJ2-1; 7 bases align to TRBD1. The CDR3 covers 13 residues. The germline V gene has CDR1 MNHEY and CDR2 SMNVEV (reference sequence). Trimming cost V 10 bases and J 2 bases; bases outside gene matches: 5. The CDR3 loop reads CATKQGPYNEQFF. Written as DNA, the CDR3 is TGTGCCACCAAACAGGGGCCCTACAATGAGCAGTTCTTC.

This sequence joins TRBV18 and TRBJ1-4; D is unresolved. V lost 2 bases and J lost 5, with 18 bases in between. CDR1 KGHSH and CDR2 LQKENI come from the germline V gene. This CDR3 has 17 residues. CDR3 region: CASSPTGRSGENEKLFF. CDR3 nucleotides: TGTGCCAGCTCACCAACCGGGCGCAGCGGGGAGAATGAAAAACTGTTTTTT.

This clone was seen a handful of times. This rearrangement joins TRBV24-1 to TRBJ1-2; maybe TRBD1 (6 bases). This CDR3 is built from 15 residues. The ends were cut back, 2 bases at V and 1 base at J, with 10 bases in the middle. The V gene's germline CDR1 is KGHDR and CDR2 SFDVKD. CDR3 residues: CATSDSRDINYGYTF. As DNA, the CDR3 is TGTGCCACCAGTGATTCCCGGGACATTAACTATGGCTACACCTTC.

The J gene is TRBJ2-5, the V gene TRBV6-1; D may be TRBD2 (7 bases). Per germline, CDR1 MNHNS and CDR2 SASEGT. The CDR3 sequence is 15 residues long. Trimming removed 3 bases at V and 5 bases at J, with 16 bases between. As DNA, the CDR3 is TGTGCCAGCAGTGACGAAGGGGGGGACGAGGAGACCCAGTACTTC. It encodes CASSDEGGDEETQYF.

The J gene is TRBJ2-5, the V gene TRBV3-1 (or the pseudogene TRBV3-2); TRBD1 matches at 7 bases. The germline CDR1 and CDR2 sequences are LGHDT and YNNKEL (reference sequence). V dropped 6 bases and J dropped 4; count of bases not matched to a gene: 11. The CDR3 spans 15 residues. CDR3 sequence (DNA): TGTGCCAGCAGGCCGACACAGGGGAGCCCAGAGACCCAGTACTTC. Encoded protein: CASRPTQGSPETQYF.

This sequence joins TRBV6-5 and TRBJ1-1, with no clear D. The CDR3 covers 14 residues. Germline CDR1 is MNHEY and CDR2 is SVGAGI. V lost 0 bases to trimming and J lost 3 bases, with 8 bases between them. The chain's CDR3 is CASSYSSRHTEAFF. In DNA, the CDR3 is TGTGCCAGCAGTTACTCGTCCAGGCACACTGAAGCTTTCTTT.

V usage is TRBV6-1 and J usage is TRBJ1-5; D not certain. Germline V gene data show CDR1 as MNHNS and CDR2 as SASEGT. The CDR3 consists of 12 residues. The V gene lost 2 bases and the J gene lost 9 bases, with 8 bases spanning the gap. The CDR3 bases are TGTGCCAGCAGTGAAAGAGGGTTGCCCCAGCATTTT. Amino acids: CASSERGLPQHF.